Each of the 5 T cell receptor beta chains below was sequenced from the same sample in a study of shared T cell receptors in the human thymus. Produced via immunoSEQ multiplex PCR; TCRdb's table is partial and in-frame only. This sample has 550,000 to 800,000 clones, with over 75% found just once. The data were also submitted as part of a second study, on human thymus T cells.

Material for sequencing was thymocytes. The receptors here all came from a girl under three years old with a congenital heart defect.

The chain carries TRBV14 and TRBJ1-1, with D uncertain. Germline values: CDR1 SGHDN, CDR2 FVKESK. Trimming left V 4 bases short and J 5 bases short, with 11 bases between. The CDR3 is made up of 13 amino acids. The CDR3 region is CASSLKEITEAFF. In DNA form, the CDR3 reads TGTGCCAGCAGCCTTAAGGAGATAACTGAAGCTTTCTTT.

The chain recombines TRBV6-1 with TRBJ2-7; D ambiguous. The V and J ends lost 2 bases and 5 bases respectively, with 16 bases between them. The CDR3 is made up of 15 amino acids. Germline CDR1 is MNHNS and CDR2 is SASEGT. The CDR3 region is CASSEPSGTDDEQYF. CDR3 coding DNA: TGTGCCAGCAGTGAACCATCAGGCACCGATGACGAGCAGTACTTC.

The J gene is TRBJ1-6, the V gene TRBV27; no clear D gene. The V end was cut by 1 base, the J end by 11 bases, with 27 bases between. Germline-derived CDR1 and CDR2 are MNHEY and SMNVEV (reference sequence). The CDR3 is 19 amino acids. The CDR3 here is CASSLLGSSRSLQNPPLHF. In nucleotides, the CDR3 is TGTGCCAGCAGTTTATTAGGCAGCTCCAGATCCTTACAGAACCCACCCCTCCACTTT.

The J gene is TRBJ1-1, the V gene TRBV9; a possible D gene is TRBD1 (6 bases). Germline V gives CDR1 SGDLS, CDR2 YYNGEE. CDR3 length equals 14 residues. V dropped 4 bases and J dropped 5 bases, with 15 bases sitting between them. Written as DNA, the CDR3 is TGTGCCAGCAGCCCCTCGACAGGTCGGACTGAAGCTTTCTTT. Residues: CASSPSTGRTEAFF.

In this sample, this clone turned up once. The chain has TRBV27 and TRBJ1-1; TRBD1 might be the D (5 bases). V was clipped by 9 bases and J by 4 bases, with 9 bases between them. CDR1 MNHEY and CDR2 SMNVEV come from the germline V gene (reference sequence). The CDR3 consists of 11 residues. The CDR3 spells CASRGGTEAFF. In nucleotides, the CDR3 is TGTGCCAGTCGGGGGGGCACTGAAGCTTTCTTT.